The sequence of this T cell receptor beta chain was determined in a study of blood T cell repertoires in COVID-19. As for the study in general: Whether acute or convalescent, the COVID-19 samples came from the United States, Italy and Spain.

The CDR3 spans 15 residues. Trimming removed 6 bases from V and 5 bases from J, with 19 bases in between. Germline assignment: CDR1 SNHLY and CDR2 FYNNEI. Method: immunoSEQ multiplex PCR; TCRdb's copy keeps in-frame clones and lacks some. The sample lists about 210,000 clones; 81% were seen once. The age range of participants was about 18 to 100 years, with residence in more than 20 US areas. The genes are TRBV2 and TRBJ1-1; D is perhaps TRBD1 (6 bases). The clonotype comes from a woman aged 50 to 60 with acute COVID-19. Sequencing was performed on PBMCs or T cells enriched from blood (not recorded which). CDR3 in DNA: TGTGCCAGCAGGGACTCGTGGACAAGGGGGACTGAAGCTTTCTTT. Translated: CASRDSWTRGTEAFF.